This entry describes one TCR beta chain. The data are from a study of shared clonotypes between healthy human individuals. CDR1 and CDR2 from the germline V gene are MNHNY and SVGAGI (reference sequence). V was pared by 4 bases and J by 7 bases, with 13 bases between. The CDR3 has 14 residues. Using immunoSEQ multiplex PCR, the repertoire was profiled, and TCRdb retains in-frame clones only, with some absent. This sample has fewer than 2.5 million clones, with roughly 93% found just once. The sequence was collected from a man aged 18 to 30 in good health. Some clones in this sample may be carry-over from other donors' samples. Sequencing was performed on naive CD4+ T cells from PBMCs. Subset of the sample: CD45RA+ positively selected. The rearrangement joins TRBV6-6 to TRBJ1-4, with D possibly TRBD1 on 5 matching bases. CDR3: CASSLQDVGEKLFF. The CDR3, as DNA: TGTGCCAGCAGTTTACAGGATGTTGGTGAAAAACTGTTTTTT.